These 26 T cell receptor beta chains were all obtained from the same sample, sequenced in a study of lymphopenia after photon versus proton radiotherapy. The table came from immunoSEQ multiplex PCR; TCRdb's copy has only in-frame clones and leaves some out. The data hold around 26,000 clones, with around four fifths observed a single time. Sequencing was performed on peripheral blood, taken from a patient treated with proton-based radiotherapy. Every receptor here comes from a woman between 65 and 79 years old with pancreatic cancer.

The V call is TRBV6-1, the J call TRBJ1-3; D is undetermined. Germline V gene data show CDR1 as MNHNS and CDR2 as SASEGT. Trimming took 2 bases from V and 4 from J, leaving 6 bases between them. The CDR3 sequence is 13 residues long. CDR3 coding DNA: TGTGCCAGCAGTGAACAGGCAGGAAACACCATATATTTT. The encoded protein is CASSEQAGNTIYF.

The J gene is TRBJ1-2, the V gene TRBV4-3, with 7 bases fitting TRBD1. J lost 0 bases, V lost 1 base, and 2 bases had no gene match. Germline loops: CDR1 LGHNA, CDR2 YSLEER. This CDR3 has 15 amino acids. The CDR3 here is CASSQATGANYGYTF. The DNA of the CDR3 is TGCGCCAGCAGCCAAGCAACAGGGGCTAACTATGGCTACACCTTC.

The CDR3 nucleotides are TGTGCCAGCATTCGAGTGGCTGGGAACACTGAAGCTTTCTTT. It specifies CASIRVAGNTEAFF. V gene TRBV6-5 combines with J gene TRBJ1-1; no reliable D call. Germline V gene lookup returns CDR1 MNHEY and CDR2 SVGAGI. This CDR3 is 14 amino acids long. V lost 7 bases and J lost 1, with 13 bases in between.

CDR3 protein: CASSTWTGEVIGNGYTF. The CDR3 coding sequence is TGTGCCAGCAGCACATGGACAGGGGAGGTCATTGGGAATGGCTACACCTTC. This sequence joins TRBV7-9 and TRBJ1-2, with 9 bases matching TRBD1. Germline assignment: CDR1 SEHNR and CDR2 FQNEAQ (reference sequence). This CDR3 has 17 amino acids. With V trimmed by 5 bases and J by 6 bases, 16 bases remained unmatched.

The J gene is TRBJ2-1, the V gene TRBV28; perhaps D is TRBD1 or TRBD2 (7 bases each). The CDR3 runs to 15 residues. V was trimmed by 8 bases and J by 8 bases, leaving 22 bases between them. Germline CDR1 MDHEN, CDR2 SYDVKM. CDR3 nucleotide sequence: TGTGCCAGCCCACCCACAGGGGAGGGATCCGATGAGCAGTTCTTC. Translating gives CASPPTGEGSDEQFF.

By share, this clone counts as medium-sized (0.01 to 0.1%). V is TRBV9 and J is TRBJ2-7; 10 nucleotides agree with TRBD2. Germline CDR1 reads SGDLS; CDR2 reads YYNGEE. V shed 3 bases, J shed 5 bases, and the junction held 5 bases outside the gene matches. The CDR3 is 14 residues long. In nucleotides, the CDR3 is TGTGCCAGCAGCGCCAGCGGGAGGGTCGACGAGCAGTACTTC. This translates into CASSASGRVDEQYF.

There are a few counts of this clone. V gene TRBV5-1 combines with J gene TRBJ2-1; D is unclear. Germline CDR1 reads SGHRS; CDR2 reads YFSETQ. V was shortened by 1 base and J by 5 bases, with 19 bases between the two germline ends. This CDR3 comprises 17 residues. CDR3: CASSLTESYYSNNEQFF. As DNA, the CDR3 is TGCGCCAGCAGCTTGACTGAATCATACTATTCGAACAATGAGCAGTTCTTC.

The chain has TRBV11-3 and TRBJ2-7; 10 bases line up with TRBD1. The germline V gene has CDR1 SGHNT and CDR2 YENEEA. The CDR3 contains 17 residues. Trimming at V came to 5 bases and at J to 2 bases, leaving 12 bases not matched to a gene. For the CDR3, the DNA is TGTGCCAGCAGCCGCGTATGGACAGGGGGGATTACCTACGAGCAGTACTTC. It encodes CASSRVWTGGITYEQYF. Full variable domain (remainder filled in from reference TRBV11-3 and TRBJ2-7): EAGVVQSPRYKIIEKKQPVAFWCNPISGHNTLYWYLQNLGQGPELLIRYENEEAVDDSQLPKDRFSAERLKGVDSTLKIQPAELGDSAVYLCASSRVWTGGITYEQYFGPGTRLTVT.

The rearrangement links TRBV11-2 to TRBJ2-7; 12 nucleotides align to TRBD2. Germline V gene sequence: CDR1 SGHAT, CDR2 FQNNGV. CDR3 size: 16 residues. V lost 1 base, J lost 3 bases, and 4 bases stayed unmatched. The DNA for the CDR3 is TGTGCCAGCAGCTTAGCGACTAGCGGGAGTATCTACGAGCAGTACTTC. As protein: CASSLATSGSIYEQYF.

The chain is built from TRBV23-1 and TRBJ2-2; D call uncertain. TRBV23-1 is flagged as an ORF with uncertain function. Trimming removed 3 bases at V and 2 bases at J, with 10 bases between. This CDR3 is built from 15 residues. The CDR3 region is CASSHSQTNTGELFF. The CDR3 nucleotides are TGCGCCAGCAGTCACAGTCAGACCAACACCGGGGAGCTGTTTTTT.

There are a few counts of this clone. This rearrangement joins TRBV19 to TRBJ2-1, with D uncertain. Trimming shortened V by 5 bases and J by 9 bases, and 8 bases separated the two germline ends. Germline V gene lookup returns CDR1 LNHDA and CDR2 SQIVND (reference sequence). CDR3 length: 11 amino acids. This CDR3 is CASSLRREQFF. DNA of the CDR3: TGTGCCAGTAGTCTCCGGCGTGAGCAGTTCTTC.

This chain joins TRBV6-5 and TRBJ2-4; 9 nucleotides match TRBD1. This CDR3 is built from 14 residues. The germline V gene encodes CDR1 MNHEY and CDR2 SVGAGI. V lost 5 bases and J lost 9; bases outside the gene matches: 8. The CDR3 DNA is TGTGCCAGCAGTAGGGACAGGGAGGCAGGCATTCAGTACTTC. Translated, it gives CASSRDREAGIQYF.

The chain couples TRBV4-2 to TRBJ2-3, with TRBD1 matching over 9 bases. Losses at the gene ends were 2 bases for V and 6 bases for J; bases not matched to a gene: 24. The CDR3 consists of 21 residues. From germline, CDR1 is LGHNA and CDR2 YNFKEQ. This chain's CDR3 is CASSQSEQGAPRLAVGDTQYF. The CDR3 DNA sequence: TGTGCCAGCAGCCAATCGGAACAGGGGGCGCCAAGACTAGCCGTTGGGGATACGCAGTATTTT.

This rearrangement joins TRBV28 to TRBJ2-1, with 9 bases matching TRBD2. Germline V gene lookup returns CDR1 MDHEN and CDR2 SYDVKM. V lost 7 bases, J lost 0 bases, and 10 bases stayed unmatched. This CDR3 has 17 amino acids. The CDR3 bases are TGTGCCAGCACTAGTAGCGGGAGTCGAAGCTCCTACAATGAGCAGTTCTTC. It specifies CASTSSGSRSSYNEQFF.

J is TRBJ2-1 and V is TRBV4-2; 10 nucleotides match TRBD2. From germline, CDR1 is LGHNA and CDR2 YNFKEQ. CDR3 length: 20 amino acids. The junction had 14 bases not matched to a gene; V was cut back by 3 bases and J by 0 bases. The CDR3 reads CASSQETAGLASSSYNEQFF. The DNA for the CDR3 is TGTGCCAGCAGCCAGGAAACCGCGGGACTAGCGTCGAGCTCCTACAATGAGCAGTTCTTC.

CDR3: CASSLTGSGANVLTF. The CDR3 DNA sequence: TGCGCCAGCAGCTTAACAGGGTCCGGGGCCAACGTCCTGACTTTC. This sequence joins TRBV5-1 and TRBJ2-6; D possibly corresponds to TRBD1 (6 bases). The length of the CDR3 is 15 residues. V lost 2 bases to trimming and J lost 4 bases, with 10 bases between them. Germline V lookup: CDR1 SGHRS, CDR2 YFSETQ.

This chain joins TRBV6-4 and TRBJ2-3, with 8 bases lining up with TRBD1. The CDR3 covers 14 residues. The junction had 2 bases not matched to a gene; V was cut back by 6 bases and J by 0 bases. CDR1 and CDR2 from the germline V gene are MRHNA and SNTAGT. The CDR3, as DNA: TGTGCCAGCAGCGGACAGGGTAGCACAGATACGCAGTATTTT. Its translation is CASSGQGSTDTQYF.

This clone was seen a handful of times. This chain connects TRBV18 to TRBJ1-5, with 7 bases aligning to TRBD1. V dropped 1 base and J dropped 1; count of bases not matched to a gene: 4. The CDR3 length is 16 residues. Per the germline V gene, CDR1 is KGHSH and CDR2 is LQKENI. CDR3 nucleotides: TGTGCCAGCTCACCACTCGTCAGGGGGAGCAATCAGCCCCAGCATTTT. Translated, it gives CASSPLVRGSNQPQHF.

This clone turned up a few times. This chain links TRBV6-1 with TRBJ2-7, with 7 nucleotides matching TRBD1. The CDR3 runs 14 residues. The germline gives CDR1 MNHNS, CDR2 SASEGT. Unmatched junction bases numbered 8, after V lost 7 bases and J lost 2 bases. This CDR3 reads CASIHPTGPYEQYF. The CDR3 DNA is TGTGCCAGCATCCACCCGACAGGGCCCTACGAGCAGTACTTC.

This clone was found a few times. The genes are TRBV5-4 and TRBJ2-1; 8 bases map to TRBD2. This CDR3 is 15 amino acids long. The J segment lost 9 bases and the V segment lost 0 bases, leaving 8 bases of the junction unmatched. From germline, CDR1 is SGHNT and CDR2 YYREEE (reference sequence). The DNA of the CDR3 is TGTGCCAGCAGCTTGGCGGTAGCGGGGCGGGGTGAGCAGTTCTTC. Residues: CASSLAVAGRGEQFF.

Sample share makes this clone medium-sized (0.01 to 0.1%). The chain has TRBV11-3 and TRBJ2-7; no reliable D call. V was shortened by 0 bases and J by 10 bases, with 13 bases between the two germline ends. CDR1 and CDR2 from the germline V gene are SGHNT and YENEEA. This CDR3 contains 13 residues. The CDR3 reads CASSLDPLLYQYF. The CDR3 nucleotides read TGTGCCAGCAGCTTAGATCCCCTCCTCTACCAGTACTTC.

This clone was detected a few times. V usage is TRBV19 and J usage is TRBJ2-1, with 7 bases fitting TRBD2. This CDR3 is 15 amino acids long. V was pared by 5 bases and J by 4 bases, with 8 bases of the junction left unmatched. Germline V CDR1 and CDR2: LNHDA, SQIVND (reference sequence). The CDR3 sequence: CASSEVAGSYNEQFF. DNA of the CDR3: TGTGCCAGTAGTGAGGTAGCGGGCTCATACAATGAGCAGTTCTTC.

The rearrangement joins TRBV18 to TRBJ2-3; 7 positions match TRBD2. Germline assignment: CDR1 KGHSH and CDR2 LQKENI. V trimming: 3 bases; J trimming: 9 bases; junction bases outside the gene matches: 6. The length of the CDR3 is 13 residues. The CDR3 DNA follows: TGTGCCAGCTCACCTGGACTAGATTGGACGCAGTATTTT. It yields the protein CASSPGLDWTQYF.

The V call is TRBV13, the J call TRBJ2-3; 12 nucleotides agree with TRBD2. The ends lost 5 bases at V and 8 bases at J; junction bases unmatched: 11. CDR3 length: 16 residues. Germline V gene data show CDR1 as PRHDT and CDR2 as FYEKMQ (reference sequence). CDR3 sequence reads: CASSQSSGRVYATQYF. In nucleotides, the CDR3 is TGTGCCAGCAGCCAGTCTAGCGGGAGGGTCTACGCTACGCAGTATTTT.

CDR3 sequence: CATPGGPSGRWVGELFF. The CDR3 coding sequence is TGTGCCACCCCAGGGGGGCCTAGCGGGAGATGGGTCGGGGAGCTGTTTTTT. The chain uses TRBV7-2 and TRBJ2-2; TRBD2 matches at 10 bases. CDR1 SGHTA and CDR2 FQGNSA come from the germline V gene. V was pared by 10 bases and J by 7 bases, with 18 bases of the junction left unmatched. This CDR3 has 17 residues.

In this sample, this clone is medium-sized. The rearrangement joins TRBV5-1 to TRBJ1-2; D gene ambiguous. This CDR3 contains 13 residues. CDR1 and CDR2 from the germline V gene are SGHRS and YFSETQ. Deletions cut 4 bases from V and 6 bases from J, with 13 bases between. CDR3 amino acids: CASSPSPQDGYTF. The CDR3 nucleotides are TGCGCCAGCAGCCCTAGTCCCCAGGATGGCTACACCTTC.